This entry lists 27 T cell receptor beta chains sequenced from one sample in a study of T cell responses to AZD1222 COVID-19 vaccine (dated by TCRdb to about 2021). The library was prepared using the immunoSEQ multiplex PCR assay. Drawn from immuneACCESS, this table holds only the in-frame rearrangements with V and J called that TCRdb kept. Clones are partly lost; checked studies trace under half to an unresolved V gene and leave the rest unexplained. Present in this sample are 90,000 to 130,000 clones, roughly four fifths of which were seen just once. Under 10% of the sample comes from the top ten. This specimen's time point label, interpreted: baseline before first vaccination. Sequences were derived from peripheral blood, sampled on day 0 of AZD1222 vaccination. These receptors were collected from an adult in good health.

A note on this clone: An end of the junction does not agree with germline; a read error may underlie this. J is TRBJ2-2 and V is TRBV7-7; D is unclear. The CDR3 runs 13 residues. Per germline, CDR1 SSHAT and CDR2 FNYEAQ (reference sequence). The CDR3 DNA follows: TGTGCTAGCAGCCCGACTTTGGAGGGGGAGCTGTTTTTT. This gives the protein CASSPTLEGELFF.

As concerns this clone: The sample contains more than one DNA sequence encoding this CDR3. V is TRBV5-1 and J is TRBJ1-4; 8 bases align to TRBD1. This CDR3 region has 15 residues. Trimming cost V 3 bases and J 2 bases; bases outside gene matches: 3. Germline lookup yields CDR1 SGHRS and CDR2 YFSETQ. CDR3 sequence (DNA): TGCGCCAGCAGCTCCCAGGGGGCGACTAATGAAAAACTGTTTTTT. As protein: CASSSQGATNEKLFF.

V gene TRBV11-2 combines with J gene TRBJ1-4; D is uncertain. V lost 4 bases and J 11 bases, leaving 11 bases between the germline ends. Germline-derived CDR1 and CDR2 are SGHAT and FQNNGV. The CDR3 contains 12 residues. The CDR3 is CASSSQHGKLFF. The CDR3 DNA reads TGTGCCAGCAGCTCCCAACACGGGAAACTGTTTTTT.

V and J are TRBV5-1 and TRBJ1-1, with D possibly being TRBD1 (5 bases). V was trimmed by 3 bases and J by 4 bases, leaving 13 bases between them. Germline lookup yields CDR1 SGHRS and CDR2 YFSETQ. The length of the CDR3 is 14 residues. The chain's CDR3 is CASSSRGVGTEAFF. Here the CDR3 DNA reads TGCGCCAGCAGCTCTAGGGGAGTAGGCACTGAAGCTTTCTTT.

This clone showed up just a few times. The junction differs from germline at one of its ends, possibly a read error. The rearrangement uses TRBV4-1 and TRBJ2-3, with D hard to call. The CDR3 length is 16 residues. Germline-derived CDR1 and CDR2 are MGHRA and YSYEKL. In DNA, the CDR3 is TGCGCCAGCAACCAAGGTTCCGGAATAAGCACAGATACGCAGTATTTT. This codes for CASNQGSGISTDTQYF.

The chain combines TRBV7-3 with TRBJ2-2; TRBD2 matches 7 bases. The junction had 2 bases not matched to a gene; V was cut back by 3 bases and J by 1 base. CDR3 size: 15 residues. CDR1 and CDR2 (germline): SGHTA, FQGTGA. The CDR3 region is CASSLGGRNTGELFF. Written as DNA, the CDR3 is TGTGCCAGCAGCTTGGGCGGGAGGAACACCGGGGAGCTGTTTTTT. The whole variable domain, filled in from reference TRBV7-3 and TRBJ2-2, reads GAGVSQTPSNKVTEKGKYVELRCDPISGHTALYWYRQSLGQGPEFLIYFQGTGAADDSGLPNDRFFAVRPEGSVSTLKIQRTERGDSAVYLCASSLGGRNTGELFFGEGSRLTVL.

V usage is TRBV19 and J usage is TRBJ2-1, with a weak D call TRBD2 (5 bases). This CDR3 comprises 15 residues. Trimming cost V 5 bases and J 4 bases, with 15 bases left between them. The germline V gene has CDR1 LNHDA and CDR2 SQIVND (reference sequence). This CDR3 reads CASSPRGATYNEQFF. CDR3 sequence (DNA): TGTGCCAGTAGTCCCCGGGGAGCGACTTACAATGAGCAGTTCTTC.

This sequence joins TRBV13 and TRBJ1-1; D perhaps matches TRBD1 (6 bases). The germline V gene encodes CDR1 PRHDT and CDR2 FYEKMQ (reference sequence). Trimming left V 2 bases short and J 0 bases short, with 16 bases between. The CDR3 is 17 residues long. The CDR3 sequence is CASSLYRTGSMNTEAFF. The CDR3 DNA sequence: TGTGCCAGCAGCTTATACCGAACAGGGTCCATGAACACTGAAGCTTTCTTT.

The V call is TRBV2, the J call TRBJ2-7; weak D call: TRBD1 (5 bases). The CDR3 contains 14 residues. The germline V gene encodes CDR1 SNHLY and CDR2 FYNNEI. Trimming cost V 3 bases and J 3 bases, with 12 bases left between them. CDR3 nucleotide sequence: TGTGCCAGCAGTGATCAGGGCCCCCACTACGAGCAGTACTTC. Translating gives CASSDQGPHYEQYF.

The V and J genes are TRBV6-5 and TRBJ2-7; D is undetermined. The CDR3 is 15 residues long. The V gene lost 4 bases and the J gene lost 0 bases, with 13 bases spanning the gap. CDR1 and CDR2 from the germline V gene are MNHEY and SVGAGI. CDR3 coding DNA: TGTGCCAGCAGTTGGCAACCCCTTAGCTCCTACGAGCAGTACTTC. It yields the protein CASSWQPLSSYEQYF.

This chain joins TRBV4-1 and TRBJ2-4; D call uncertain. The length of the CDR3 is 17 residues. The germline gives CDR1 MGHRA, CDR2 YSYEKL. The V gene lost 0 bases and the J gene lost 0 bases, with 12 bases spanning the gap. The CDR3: CASSQEILGRAKNIQYF. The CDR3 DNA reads TGCGCCAGCAGCCAAGAAATTTTAGGGCGAGCCAAAAACATTCAGTACTTC.

For the CDR3, the DNA is TGTGCCTGGAGTCCACCGGGTCCACCCCTCCACTTT. Its protein is CAWSPPGPPLHF. The V gene is TRBV30, the J gene TRBJ1-6; D is undetermined. Germline loops: CDR1 GTSNPN, CDR2 SVGIG (reference sequence). The V end lost 2 bases, the J end lost 11 bases, and 10 bases lay between the germline ends. This CDR3 is built from 12 residues.

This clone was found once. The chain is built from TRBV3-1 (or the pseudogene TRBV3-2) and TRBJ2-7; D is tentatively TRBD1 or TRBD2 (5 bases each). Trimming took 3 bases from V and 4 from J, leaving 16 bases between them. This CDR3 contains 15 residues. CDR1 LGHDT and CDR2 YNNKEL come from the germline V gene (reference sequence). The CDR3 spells CASSQVSRDLYEQYF. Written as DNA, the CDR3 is TGTGCCAGCAGCCAGGTATCCCGGGACCTTTACGAGCAGTACTTC.

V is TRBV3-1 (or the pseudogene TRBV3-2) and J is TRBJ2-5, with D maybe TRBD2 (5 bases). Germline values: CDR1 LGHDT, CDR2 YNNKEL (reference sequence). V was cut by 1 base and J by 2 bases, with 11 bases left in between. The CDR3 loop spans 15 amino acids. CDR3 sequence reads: CASSQVPDSQETQYF. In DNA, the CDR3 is TGTGCCAGCAGCCAAGTACCGGACTCACAAGAGACCCAGTACTTC.

This CDR3 reads CASRGQWNQPQHF. CDR3 DNA sequence: TGTGCCAGCAGGGGACAGTGGAATCAGCCCCAGCATTTT. The chain carries TRBV27 and TRBJ1-5, with 7 bases aligning to TRBD1. The germline V gene has CDR1 MNHEY and CDR2 SMNVEV (reference sequence). With 6 bases clipped from V and 4 bases from J, the junction kept 3 bases outside the gene matches. This CDR3 comprises 13 residues.

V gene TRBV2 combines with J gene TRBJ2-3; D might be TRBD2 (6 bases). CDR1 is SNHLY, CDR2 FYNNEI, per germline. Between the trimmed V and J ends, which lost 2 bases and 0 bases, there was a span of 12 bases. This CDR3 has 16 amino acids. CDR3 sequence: CASSELAHTSTDTQYF. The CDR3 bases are TGTGCCAGCAGTGAACTAGCGCATACTAGCACAGATACGCAGTATTTT.

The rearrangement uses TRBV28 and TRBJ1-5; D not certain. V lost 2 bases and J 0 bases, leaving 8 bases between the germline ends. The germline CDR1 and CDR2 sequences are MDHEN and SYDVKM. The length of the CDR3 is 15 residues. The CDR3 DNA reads TGTGCCAGCAGTTTAGTGGGGAATAGCAATCAGCCCCAGCATTTT. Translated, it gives CASSLVGNSNQPQHF. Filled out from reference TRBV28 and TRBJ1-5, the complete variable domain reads DVKVTQSSRYLVKRTGEKVFLECVQDMDHENMFWYRQDPGLGLRLIYFSYDVKMKEKGDIPEGYSVSREKKERFSLILESASTNQTSMYLCASSLVGNSNQPQHFGDGTRLSIL.

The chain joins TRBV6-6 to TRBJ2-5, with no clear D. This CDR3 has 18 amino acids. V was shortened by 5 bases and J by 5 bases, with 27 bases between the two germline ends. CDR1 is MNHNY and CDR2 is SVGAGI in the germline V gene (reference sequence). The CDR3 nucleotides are TGTGCCAGCAGTCCGGGTGTCCCACGCACAATCTCTCCTGAGACCCAGTACTTC. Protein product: CASSPGVPRTISPETQYF.

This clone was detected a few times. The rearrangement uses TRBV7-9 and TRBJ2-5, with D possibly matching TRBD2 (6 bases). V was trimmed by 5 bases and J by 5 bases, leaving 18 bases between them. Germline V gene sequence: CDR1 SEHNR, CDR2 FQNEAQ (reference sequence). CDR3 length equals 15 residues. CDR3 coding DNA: TGTGCCAGCAGCCCCTCTCGCGGGATAGGGGAGACCCAGTACTTC. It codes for CASSPSRGIGETQYF.

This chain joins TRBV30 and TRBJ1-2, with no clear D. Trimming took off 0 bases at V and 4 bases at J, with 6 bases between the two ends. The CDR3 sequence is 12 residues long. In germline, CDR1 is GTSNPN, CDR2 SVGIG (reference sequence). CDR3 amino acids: CAWSVPAYGYTF. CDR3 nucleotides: TGTGCCTGGAGTGTCCCCGCCTATGGCTACACCTTC.

CDR3 protein: CASRETGTSSYNEQFF. The CDR3 region has the DNA TGTGCCAGCAGGGAAACCGGGACTAGCTCCTACAATGAGCAGTTCTTC. V usage is TRBV6-1 and J usage is TRBJ2-1; 8 nucleotides line up with TRBD2. The CDR3 has 16 amino acids. The germline gives CDR1 MNHNS, CDR2 SASEGT. Losses at the gene ends were 6 bases for V and 0 bases for J; bases not matched to a gene: 7.

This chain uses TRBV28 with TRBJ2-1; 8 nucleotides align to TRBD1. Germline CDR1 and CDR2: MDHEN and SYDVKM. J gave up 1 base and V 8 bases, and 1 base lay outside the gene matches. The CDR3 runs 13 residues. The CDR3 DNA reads TGTGCCAGCCGACAGGGGTCCTACAATGAGCAGTTCTTC. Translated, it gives CASRQGSYNEQFF.

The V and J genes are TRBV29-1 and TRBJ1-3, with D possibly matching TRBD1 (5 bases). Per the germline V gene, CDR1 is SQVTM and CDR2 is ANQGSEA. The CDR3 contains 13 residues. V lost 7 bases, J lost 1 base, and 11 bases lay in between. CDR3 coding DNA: TGCAGCGCCGGGGACCCGTCTGGAAACACCATATATTTT. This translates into CSAGDPSGNTIYF.

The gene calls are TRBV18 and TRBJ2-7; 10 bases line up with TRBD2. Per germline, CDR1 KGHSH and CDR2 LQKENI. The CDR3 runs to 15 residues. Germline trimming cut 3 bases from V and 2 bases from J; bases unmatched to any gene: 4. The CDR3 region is CASSPSAGGTYEQYF. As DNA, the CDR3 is TGTGCCAGCTCACCCTCAGCGGGAGGGACCTACGAGCAGTACTTC.

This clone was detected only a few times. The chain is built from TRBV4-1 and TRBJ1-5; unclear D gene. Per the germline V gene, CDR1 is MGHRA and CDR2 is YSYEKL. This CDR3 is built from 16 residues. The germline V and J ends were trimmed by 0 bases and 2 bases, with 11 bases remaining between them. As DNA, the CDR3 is TGCGCCAGCAGCCAAGATGGCGGGATTGGCAATCAGCCCCAGCATTTT. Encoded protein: CASSQDGGIGNQPQHF.

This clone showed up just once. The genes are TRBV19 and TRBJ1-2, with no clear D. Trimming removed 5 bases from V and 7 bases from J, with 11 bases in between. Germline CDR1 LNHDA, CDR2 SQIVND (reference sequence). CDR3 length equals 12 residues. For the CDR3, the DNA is TGTGCCAGTAGTCCGCGGACGGGTGGCTACACCTTC. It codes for CASSPRTGGYTF.

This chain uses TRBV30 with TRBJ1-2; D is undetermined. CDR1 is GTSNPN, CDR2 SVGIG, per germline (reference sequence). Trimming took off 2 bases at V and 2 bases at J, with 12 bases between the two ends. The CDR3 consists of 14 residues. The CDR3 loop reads CAWSPGLSNYGYTF. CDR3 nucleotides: TGTGCCTGGAGTCCGGGCCTCTCGAACTATGGCTACACCTTC.